Below, 21 T cell receptor beta chains from the same sample are listed, as sequenced in a study of spatial heterogeneity in lung cancer (dated by TCRdb to the late 2010s). The meaning of the sample's time point label: sample taken at primary tumor resection. Without any cell sorting, TCR sequencing was performed on whole RNA extracted either from tumor and nontumor lung tissue or from cryopreserved PBMC samples. Library method: 5' RACE. Reads for this sample came from a NextSeq 500. TCRdb trimmed the raw reads at Q25, called clones with MiXCR and kept productive beta chains. Here each entry gathers all rows of one CDR3 protein and keeps the most common genes and DNA. This sample is represented by under 10,000 distinct CDR3 sequences; 3.5% to 5% of them were singletons. Roughly 28% of the sample is taken by the ten largest. This specimen was PBMCs, taken at surgery. All receptors derive from a male donor with early-stage non-small cell lung cancer.

This clonotype was observed a few times. Because the library targeted alpha chains, this beta chain is an off-target read whose size means little. The rearrangement uses TRBV3-1 and TRBJ2-5; 15 bases line up with TRBD2. Germline assignment: CDR1 LGHDT and CDR2 YNNKEL (reference sequence). Losses at the gene ends were 4 bases for V and 5 bases for J; bases not matched to a gene: 5. The CDR3 has 16 residues. CDR3 nucleotides: TGTGCCAGCAGCCGGAACGGACTAGCGGGGGGGGAGACCCAGTACTTC. This encodes CASSRNGLAGGETQYF.

At least ten counts were recorded for this clonotype. Since the library was made to target alpha chains, this beta chain is a stray read and its abundance is not meaningful. This chain links TRBV4-3 with TRBJ2-2; the D call may be TRBD1 or TRBD2 (6 bases each). Germline V CDR1 and CDR2: LGHNA, YSLEER. V lost 0 bases and J lost 0, with 14 bases in between. The CDR3 runs 18 residues. The chain's CDR3 is CASSQDGGTNPNTGELFF. Written as DNA, the CDR3 is TGCGCCAGCAGCCAAGATGGGGGGACAAATCCGAACACCGGGGAGCTGTTTTTT.

This clonotype was recorded many times. The library was prepared for alpha chains; this beta chain is a stray read, so its frequency means little. This sequence joins TRBV29-1 and TRBJ2-5; tentative D call: TRBD2 (5 bases). CDR1 is SQVTM, CDR2 ANQGSEA, per germline. This CDR3 has 12 amino acids. V lost 6 bases, J lost 1 base, and 9 bases lay in between. Here the CDR3 DNA reads TGCAGCGTGCACCGGGGCCAAGAGACCCAGTACTTC. Translated, it gives CSVHRGQETQYF.

By proportion, this clonotype is medium-sized. This beta chain is a stray read from a library made for alpha chains; its abundance is not meaningful. CDR3 sequence (DNA): TGTGCCAGCAGGGTGGGCTACCCCAATGAGCAGTTCTTC. Translated, it gives CASRVGYPNEQFF. The chain uses TRBV7-2 and TRBJ2-1; D unclear. This CDR3 is 13 amino acids long. Trimming shortened V by 6 bases and J by 6 bases, and 12 bases separated the two germline ends. From germline, CDR1 is SGHTA and CDR2 FQGNSA.

This clonotype is medium-sized. For a library built for alpha chains, this beta chain is a stray read; little rests on its size. The chain combines TRBV2 with TRBJ1-4, with 7 bases matching TRBD1. CDR1 and CDR2 from the germline V gene are SNHLY and FYNNEI. V shed 5 bases, J shed 8 bases, and the junction held 11 bases outside the gene matches. The CDR3 loop spans 15 amino acids. CDR3 DNA sequence: TGTGCCAGCAGTACCCCGGGACAGCTAGGCGAAAAACTGTTTTTT. It codes for CASSTPGQLGEKLFF.

This clonotype showed up many times. Within a library made for alpha chains, this beta chain is off target, and its count is uninformative. This chain joins TRBV7-2 and TRBJ1-2; 8 positions agree with TRBD1. CDR1 and CDR2 (germline): SGHTA, FQGNSA. Trimming cost V 5 bases and J 3 bases; bases outside gene matches: 5. CDR3 length: 14 residues. Here the CDR3 DNA reads TGTGCCAGCAGCCCGCGGGACAGGTACTATGGCTACACCTTC. This encodes CASSPRDRYYGYTF.

This clonotype has at least ten counts. A library prepared for alpha chains yielded this beta chain as an off-target read; its size is of little meaning. The chain employs TRBV4-1 and TRBJ2-2; either TRBD1 or TRBD2 may fit D (5 bases each). Germline V gene data show CDR1 as MGHRA and CDR2 as YSYEKL. This CDR3 region has 19 residues. Between the trimmed V and J ends, which lost 4 bases and 0 bases, there was a span of 21 bases. This CDR3 reads CASSPTRGRSDANTGELFF. In nucleotides, the CDR3 is TGCGCCAGCAGCCCCACACGGGGACGGAGCGACGCGAACACCGGGGAGCTGTTTTTT.

This clonotype was counted ten times or more. The library was designed around alpha chains, so this beta chain is a stray read whose abundance carries little weight. The V gene is TRBV27, the J gene TRBJ2-3, with 11 bases lining up with TRBD2. Trimming removed 5 bases from V and 4 bases from J; junction bases left unmatched: 8. CDR3 length equals 16 residues. Germline V gives CDR1 MNHEY, CDR2 SMNVEV (reference sequence). The CDR3 spells CASSPLAGGSADTQYF. Written as DNA, the CDR3 is TGTGCCAGCAGTCCCCTAGCGGGGGGCAGTGCAGATACGCAGTATTTT.

This clonotype was seen at least ten times. The library was prepared for alpha chains; this beta chain is a stray read, so its frequency means little. The chain has TRBV20-1 and TRBJ2-3; 7 positions agree with TRBD2. Germline V gene lookup returns CDR1 DFQATT and CDR2 SNEGSKA (reference sequence). The CDR3 spans 15 residues. Trimming at V came to 0 bases and at J to 2 bases, leaving 5 bases not matched to a gene. CDR3 protein: CSARDGRGDTDTQYF. The CDR3 bases are TGCAGTGCTAGAGATGGCCGGGGGGACACAGATACGCAGTATTTT.

This clonotype was observed at least ten times. A library prepared for alpha chains yielded this beta chain as an off-target read; its size is of little meaning. The chain combines TRBV7-2 with TRBJ2-5; D might be TRBD2 (7 bases). The germline CDR1 and CDR2 sequences are SGHTA and FQGNSA. The V and J ends lost 3 bases and 5 bases respectively, with 16 bases between them. CDR3 length equals 15 residues. The CDR3 sequence is CASSFARGAGETQYF. The DNA for the CDR3 is TGTGCCAGCAGCTTTGCTCGGGGGGCCGGGGAGACCCAGTACTTC.

In its sample, this clonotype ranks as medium-sized. This beta chain slipped into a library made for alpha chains as a stray read, so its size is not meaningful. The CDR3 DNA follows: TGTGCCAGCAGCCAATCAGGACAGGGAAGATATGGCTACACCTTC. This translates into CASSQSGQGRYGYTF. The rearrangement joins TRBV16 to TRBJ1-2, with 8 bases fitting TRBD1. Germline CDR1 reads KGHSY; CDR2 reads FQNENV. CDR3 length: 15 residues. The V gene end was trimmed by 0 bases and the J gene end by 5 bases; junction bases not matched to a gene: 5.

This clonotype appeared many times. The library was prepared for alpha chains; this beta chain is a stray read, so its frequency means little. CDR3 loop: CASSLRRAEQFF. CDR3 coding DNA: TGTGCCAGCAGTTTAAGGCGTGCTGAGCAGTTCTTC. The chain employs TRBV28 and TRBJ2-1; no clear D gene. V was shortened by 2 bases and J by 9 bases, with 8 bases between the two germline ends. Germline assignment: CDR1 MDHEN and CDR2 SYDVKM. The length of the CDR3 is 12 residues.

In its sample, this clonotype was seen a few times. This beta chain is a stray sequence in a library constructed for alpha chains; its clone size is not meaningful. The chain combines TRBV20-1 with TRBJ2-5, with TRBD1 matching over 9 bases. CDR1 and CDR2 (germline): DFQATT, SNEGSKA (reference sequence). The V and J ends lost 6 bases and 5 bases, in that order; junction bases with no gene match: 10. This CDR3 is built from 14 residues. The DNA for the CDR3 is TGCAGTGCCGATCCACAGGGGGCTCGGGAGACCCAGTACTTC. Translating it yields CSADPQGARETQYF.

This clonotype is medium-sized in the sample. This beta chain turned up in a library designed for alpha chains; as an off-target read, its abundance says little. The chain combines TRBV30 with TRBJ1-2, with no clear D. Germline-derived CDR1 and CDR2 are GTSNPN and SVGIG (reference sequence). V was clipped by 0 bases and J by 4 bases, with 12 bases between them. The CDR3 extends over 14 amino acids. CDR3 sequence: CAWSVLGQVYGYTF. The DNA of the CDR3 is TGTGCCTGGAGTGTACTTGGGCAGGTCTATGGCTACACCTTC.

This clonotype was seen repeatedly, ten times or more. As an off-target read in a library built for alpha chains, this beta chain has a frequency of little significance. The chain links TRBV5-1 to TRBJ2-3, with 8 bases aligning to TRBD1. Germline V gene data show CDR1 as SGHRS and CDR2 as YFSETQ. The CDR3 has 14 amino acids. V lost 2 bases, J lost 3 bases, and 2 bases stayed unmatched. The CDR3 sequence: CASSFGQGTDTQYF. CDR3 sequence (DNA): TGCGCCAGCAGCTTTGGACAGGGTACAGATACGCAGTATTTT. Full variable domain (rest looked up from reference TRBV5-1 and TRBJ2-3): KAGVTQTPRYLIKTRGQQVTLSCSPISGHRSVSWYQQTPGQGLQFLFEYFSETQRNKGNFPGRFSGRQFSNSRSEMNVSTLELGDSALYLCASSFGQGTDTQYFGPGTRLTVL.

This clonotype was observed at least ten times. A much larger clone differs from this one at a single base, so this may be a read error. In a library made to pick up alpha chains, this beta chain is a stray read with a size that means little. The chain recombines TRBV29-1 with TRBJ2-1; no firm D call. The CDR3 is 11 amino acids. CDR1 SQVTM and CDR2 ANQGSEA come from the germline V gene. This CDR3 reads CSIDPRNEQFF. In DNA form, the CDR3 reads TGCAGCATTGACCCCCGAAATGAGCAGTTCTTC.

This clonotype was seen only a few times. Because this beta chain is a stray read in a library intended to capture alpha chains, its abundance should not be given much weight. The chain combines TRBV11-2 with TRBJ2-5, with D unclear. This CDR3 region has 15 residues. Deletions cut 0 bases from V and 1 base from J, with 9 bases between. Germline CDR1 and CDR2: SGHAT and FQNNGV. CDR3 protein: CASSLESGFQETQYF. The CDR3 DNA sequence: TGTGCCAGCAGCTTAGAGTCCGGGTTCCAAGAGACCCAGTACTTC.

The sample holds many counts of this clonotype. Because this beta chain is a stray read in a library intended to capture alpha chains, its abundance should not be given much weight. This chain connects TRBV20-1 to TRBJ1-2; D might be TRBD1 (5 bases). Germline assignment: CDR1 DFQATT and CDR2 SNEGSKA (reference sequence). This CDR3 spans 13 amino acids. V dropped 6 bases and J dropped 0 bases, with 11 bases sitting between them. The CDR3 reads CSARAASNYGYTF. In DNA, the CDR3 is TGCAGTGCCAGGGCAGCCTCTAACTATGGCTACACCTTC.

By sample fraction, this clonotype is medium-sized. Since the library was made to target alpha chains, this beta chain is a stray read and its abundance is not meaningful. This chain connects TRBV5-5 to TRBJ2-3; D is uncertain. The germline V and J ends were trimmed by 4 bases and 3 bases, with 6 bases remaining between them. The CDR3 is 12 residues long. CDR1 and CDR2 (germline): SGHKS, YYEKEE (reference sequence). CDR3 in DNA: TGTGCCAGCAGCACCTCGACAGATACGCAGTATTTT. Its protein product is CASSTSTDTQYF.

Notes on this clonotype: As an off-target read in a library built for alpha chains, this beta chain has a frequency of little significance. The chain recombines TRBV6-2 or TRBV6-3 with TRBJ2-1; D gene unclear. Germline loops: CDR1 MNHEY, CDR2 SVGEGT. The CDR3 is made up of 14 amino acids. Trimming cost V 5 bases and J 6 bases, with 14 bases left between them. CDR3 region: CASSPETVSNEQFF. As DNA, the CDR3 is TGTGCCAGCAGTCCTGAGACTGTCTCCAATGAGCAGTTCTTC.

By proportion, this clonotype is medium-sized. The library was designed around alpha chains, so this beta chain is a stray read whose abundance carries little weight. The gene calls are TRBV20-1 and TRBJ1-1, with a tentative D call TRBD1 (5 bases). This CDR3 is built from 14 residues. Germline loops: CDR1 DFQATT, CDR2 SNEGSKA (reference sequence). Trimming pared 1 base from V and 3 bases from J, leaving 12 bases between. The CDR3 DNA is TGCAGTGCTAGAGTACTAACAGGCTACACTGAAGCTTTCTTT. Amino acid sequence: CSARVLTGYTEAFF.